This is a list of T cell receptor beta chains from one sample in a study of post-analysis software for immune sequencing data. TCRdb re-derived calls from the PCR reads in MiXCR, one entry per CDR3 protein. The data contain around 150,000 distinct CDR3 sequences, around 36% of them seen just once; the ten biggest clones take up under 30%. Sequencing was performed on blood, taken after autologous hematopoietic stem cell transplantation. The receptor source for this set is a girl under 18 with multiple sclerosis. Both conserved end residues are part of each CDR3. The D gene is left open where the match is weak. Clone sizes are given selectively: once, few, many, or a class where the clone is expanded.

j_gene	abundance	v_gene	d_gene	CDR3aa	CDR3nt
TRBJ2-1	few	TRBV20-1	TRBD2	CSAKLPGGRGGEQFF	TGCAGTGCCAAACTCCCTGGCGGGAGAGGAGGTGAGCAGTTCTTC
TRBJ2-7	few	TRBV20-1	TRBD2	CSARGGEWGLAYEQYF	TGCAGTGCTAGAGGGGGGGAGTGGGGACTAGCCTACGAGCAGTACTTC
TRBJ2-3	few	TRBV5-1	TRBD2	CASSLTSGGSTDTQYF	TGCGCCAGCAGCCTTACTAGCGGGGGTTCCACAGATACGCAGTATTTT
TRBJ2-1	.	TRBV5-1	TRBD2	CASSLTSGRAYEEQFF	TGCGCCAGCAGCTTGACCAGCGGGAGGGCCTATGAAGAGCAGTTCTTC
TRBJ2-7	.	TRBV15	.	CATTDTNYNYEQYF	TGTGCCACCACCGACACCAATTATAACTACGAGCAGTACTTC
TRBJ1-1	.	TRBV6-6	.	CASSYSDEAFF	TGTGCCAGCAGTTATAGCGATGAAGCTTTCTTT
TRBJ2-5	.	TRBV20-1	TRBD2	CSARSGLAGETQYF	TGCAGTGCTAGATCGGGACTAGCGGGGGAGACCCAGTACTTC
TRBJ2-3	.	TRBV2	.	CASRGTGADTQYF	TGTGCCAGCAGGGGGACTGGGGCAGATACGCAGTATTTT
TRBJ2-1	.	TRBV7-9	.	CASSLAAQGLYNEQFF	TGTGCCAGCAGCTTAGCAGCACAGGGTCTATACAATGAGCAGTTCTTC
TRBJ1-6	.	TRBV2	.	CASTQGRNSPLHF	TGTGCCAGCACCCAGGGCAGGAATTCACCCCTCCACTTT
TRBJ2-1	.	TRBV7-3	.	CASSSISGTVYNEQFF	TGTGCCAGCAGTTCTATTAGTGGGACCGTGTACAATGAGCAGTTCTTC
TRBJ2-3	.	TRBV20-1	TRBD2	CSASTSGKATDTQYF	TGCAGTGCTAGTACTAGCGGGAAAGCCACAGATACGCAGTATTTT
TRBJ2-1	many	TRBV4-1	.	CASSQALSSNEQFF	TGCGCCAGCAGCCAAGCTCTCTCTAGCAATGAGCAGTTCTTC
TRBJ2-5	.	TRBV9	TRBD1	CASSVAGQGLNEQYF	TGTGCCAGCAGCGTAGCCGGACAGGGGCTCAATGAGCAGTACTTC
TRBJ1-5	.	TRBV12-3/TRBV12-4	.	CASSSRDSPSQPQHF	TGTGCCAGCAGTTCCCGGGACTCCCCGAGTCAGCCCCAGCATTTT
TRBJ1-2	.	TRBV7-6	.	CASSPLPMQGGYTF	TGTGCCAGCAGCCCCCTGCCTATGCAGGGTGGCTACACCTTC
TRBJ1-4	.	TRBV5-1	.	CASIFWPVGQLATNEKLFF	TGCGCCAGCATCTTCTGGCCGGTGGGACAACTTGCAACTAATGAAAAACTGTTTTTT
TRBJ2-5	.	TRBV12-3/TRBV12-4	.	CASSLVTSTETQYF	TGTGCCAGCAGTTTAGTTACTAGCACAGAGACCCAGTACTTC
TRBJ1-2	.	TRBV13	.	CASSLAIWTANGYTF	TGTGCCAGCAGCTTAGCAATTTGGACAGCGAACGGCTACACCTTC
TRBJ2-7	.	TRBV10-3	TRBD1	CAISVGTGGDEQDF	TGTGCCATCAGTGTGGGGACAGGGGGCGACGAGCAGGACTTC
TRBJ2-7	once	TRBV11-2	.	CASSYWKDEQYF	TGTGCCAGCAGTTACTGGAAGGACGAGCAGTACTTC
TRBJ2-5	many	TRBV6-1	.	CASSEVQQGTQYF	TGTGCCAGCAGTGAAGTTCAACAAGGGACCCAGTACTTC
TRBJ2-5	many	TRBV12-3/TRBV12-4	TRBD1	CASSFDRVGETQYF	TGTGCCAGCAGTTTCGACAGGGTGGGAGAGACCCAGTACTTC
TRBJ1-1	once	TRBV20-1	.	CSAAGRTTEAFF	TGCAGTGCCGCGGGGAGGACCACTGAAGCTTTCTTT
TRBJ2-3	.	TRBV10-3	TRBD1	CALRDRSRDTQYF	TGTGCCCTGCGGGACAGGTCCAGAGATACGCAGTATTTT
TRBJ2-5	few	TRBV20-1	.	CSARAEGQETQYF	TGCAGTGCTAGAGCGGAGGGACAAGAGACCCAGTACTTC
TRBJ2-1	.	TRBV7-3	.	CASSQFPGREQFF	TGTGCCAGCAGCCAATTTCCCGGTAGGGAGCAGTTCTTC
TRBJ1-4	.	TRBV7-9	.	CASSSTDWDWHEKLFF	TGTGCCAGCAGCAGCACCGATTGGGACTGGCATGAAAAACTGTTTTTT
TRBJ1-5	many	TRBV6-2/TRBV6-3	TRBD1	CASSLGGRQPQHF	TGTGCCAGCAGTTTAGGGGGCCGTCAGCCCCAGCATTTT
TRBJ2-5	few	TRBV5-6	.	CASSFGPGERETQYF	TGTGCCAGCAGCTTTGGTCCGGGGGAGAGAGAGACCCAGTACTTC
TRBJ1-1	.	TRBV7-9	TRBD1	CASSARDRDTEAFF	TGTGCCAGCAGCGCCCGGGACAGGGACACTGAAGCTTTCTTT
TRBJ2-3	.	TRBV12-3/TRBV12-4	TRBD2	CASSFVRGDHFTDTQYF	TGTGCCAGCAGTTTTGTGCGGGGGGACCACTTCACAGATACGCAGTATTTT
TRBJ2-7	.	TRBV5-1	TRBD2	CASSPEAGVVSEQYF	TGCGCCAGCAGCCCGGAAGCGGGAGTCGTATCCGAGCAGTACTTC
TRBJ2-7	.	TRBV12-3/TRBV12-4	.	CASSYPSVGEQYF	TGTGCCAGCAGTTATCCCTCCGTTGGTGAGCAGTACTTC
TRBJ2-7	few	TRBV9	.	CASSVEGGTEQYF	TGTGCCAGCAGCGTAGAGGGGGGGACGGAGCAGTACTTC
TRBJ1-4	.	TRBV6-4	TRBD1	CASSERRTGPDNEKLFF	TGTGCCAGCAGTGAGCGGAGGACAGGGCCGGACAATGAAAAACTGTTTTTT
TRBJ2-1	few	TRBV5-1	.	CASSFDRRDNEQFF	TGCGCCAGCAGCTTTGACCGGCGTGACAATGAGCAGTTCTTC
TRBJ1-4	.	TRBV15	TRBD1	CATSSWTGGSEKLFF	TGTGCCACCAGCAGCTGGACAGGGGGTTCGGAAAAACTGTTTTTT
TRBJ2-4	medium-sized	TRBV9	.	CASSPPDGKNIQYF	TGTGCCAGCAGCCCCCCGGATGGAAAAAACATTCAGTACTTC
TRBJ1-6	.	TRBV9	.	CASSVGGTERSPLHF	TGTGCCAGCAGCGTAGGTGGTACAGAGCGATCACCCCTCCACTTT
TRBJ2-1	few	TRBV20-1	.	CSARSTLDGRSYNEQFF	TGCAGTGCTAGATCAACCCTTGACGGGAGATCCTACAATGAGCAGTTCTTC
TRBJ2-7	few	TRBV12-3/TRBV12-4	.	CASSAELSRIHEQYF	TGTGCCAGCAGCGCCGAACTATCCCGGATCCACGAGCAGTACTTC
TRBJ2-6	.	TRBV5-1	.	CASSLGGLSGANVLTF	TGCGCCAGCAGCTTGGGCGGGCTCTCTGGGGCCAACGTCCTGACTTTC
TRBJ2-1	few	TRBV10-3	.	CAIRRLGRDGFNEQFF	TGTGCCATCAGACGACTAGGAAGAGATGGCTTCAATGAGCAGTTCTTC
TRBJ1-2	.	TRBV3-1	.	CASSQVYRRNGYTF	TGTGCCAGCAGCCAAGTTTACAGGAGGAATGGCTACACCTTC
TRBJ1-2	once	TRBV10-3	TRBD1	CAIISTGDEGYTF	TGTGCCATCATCTCAACAGGGGACGAGGGCTACACCTTC
TRBJ1-1	few	TRBV5-5	.	CASSLSGTVNTEAFF	TGTGCCAGCAGCTTGAGCGGGACCGTGAACACTGAAGCTTTCTTT
TRBJ2-3	.	TRBV20-1	.	CSARGIVLLQDTDTQYF	TGCAGTGCTAGAGGAATTGTTTTGTTACAGGACACAGATACGCAGTATTTT
TRBJ2-7	.	TRBV5-1	.	CASSLVASNYEQYF	TGCGCCAGCAGCTTGGTTGCTAGTAACTACGAGCAGTACTTC
TRBJ2-7	.	TRBV6-7	TRBD2	CASSFTGTRSYEQYF	TGTGCCAGCAGTTTCACCGGGACTAGGTCCTACGAGCAGTACTTC
TRBJ2-1	.	TRBV7-2	TRBD1	CASSQGQGSNNEQFF	TGTGCCAGCAGCCAAGGACAGGGGTCAAACAATGAGCAGTTCTTC
TRBJ2-1	.	TRBV11-1	.	CASSLALGGLSYNEQFF	TGTGCCAGCAGCTTAGCGCTCGGCGGACTCTCCTACAATGAGCAGTTCTTC
TRBJ2-1	.	TRBV12-3/TRBV12-4	TRBD2	CASSLLGLAGGGSYNEQFF	TGTGCCAGCAGTTTGTTGGGACTAGCGGGAGGGGGGTCCTACAATGAGCAGTTCTTC
TRBJ2-3	.	TRBV9	.	CASSVTPQVADTQYF	TGTGCCAGCAGCGTAACGCCCCAGGTGGCAGATACGCAGTATTTT
TRBJ2-1	few	TRBV29-1	TRBD2	CSAGTSGGLEQFF	TGCAGCGCCGGGACTAGCGGGGGTCTTGAGCAGTTCTTC
TRBJ2-7	few	TRBV7-9	.	CASSLSEQYF	TGTGCCAGCAGCTTATCCGAGCAGTACTTC
TRBJ2-7	.	TRBV5-8	.	CASSPAWGPQYEQYF	TGTGCCAGCAGCCCCGCGTGGGGGCCCCAATACGAGCAGTACTTC